Listed here are 16 T cell receptor beta chains from one sample, sequenced in a study of regulatory T cells in long-lasting Graves disease. For TCR beta, libraries came from iRepertoire HTBI primers and Arm-PCR of CDR3 regions. TCRdb fed the multiplex PCR reads into MiXCR, producing one record per CDR3 protein. The sample consists of a few hundred thousand distinct CDR3 sequences, 12% of them appearing once. As for time point: newly diagnosed GD, antithyroid drugs for less than 3 months. There was RNA extracted from PBMCs, and the TCR library was made from it. These records were also assigned to another study, of T cells in Graves' hyperthyroidism and ophthalmopathy.

The sequences come from peripheral blood mononuclear cells (PBMCs), collected at new diagnosis, from a patient treated with antithyroid drugs. All receptors come from a woman between 18 and 29 years old with Graves disease.

V gene TRBV18 combines with J gene TRBJ2-1; D call uncertain. Germline CDR1 KGHSH, CDR2 LQKENI. CDR3 length equals 14 residues. V was shortened by 4 bases and J by 6 bases, with 13 bases between the two germline ends. This CDR3 is CASSQVGNFNEQFF. CDR3 sequence (DNA): TGTGCCAGCTCACAAGTCGGAAACTTCAATGAGCAGTTCTTC.

In DNA, the CDR3 is TGTGCCAGCAGTGATTTAGCGAGACCTTGGGGCCTGGGCGATACGCAGTATTTT. It specifies CASSDLARPWGLGDTQYF. The J gene is TRBJ2-3, the V gene TRBV7-3; D may be TRBD1 or TRBD2 (5 bases each). V lost 6 bases and J lost 6, with 28 bases in between. The CDR3 runs 18 residues. CDR1 and CDR2 (germline): SGHTA, FQGTGA.

This clonotype was counted many times. This chain joins TRBV7-3 and TRBJ2-1, with D hard to call. Trimming took 2 bases from V and 0 from J, leaving 8 bases between them. The CDR3 is 15 residues long. Germline values: CDR1 SGHTA, CDR2 FQGTGA. The CDR3 is CASSLLASSYNEQFF. The CDR3 bases are TGTGCCAGCAGCTTATTGGCTAGCTCCTACAATGAGCAGTTCTTC.

In this sample, this clonotype turned up many times. The chain uses TRBV20-1 and TRBJ2-7; possible D gene TRBD2, 5 bases. The CDR3 is 14 residues long. From germline, CDR1 is DFQATT and CDR2 SNEGSKA (reference sequence). Trimming cost V 6 bases and J 3 bases, with 18 bases left between them. The CDR3 coding sequence is TGCAGTGCCACAGAGGGCGCAGTTATCTACGAGCAGTACTTC. It yields the protein CSATEGAVIYEQYF.

The rearrangement joins TRBV29-1 to TRBJ2-1, with D possibly called TRBD1 or TRBD2 (6 bases each). This CDR3 is 15 amino acids long. The germline CDR1 and CDR2 sequences are SQVTM and ANQGSEA. Trimming left V 3 bases short and J 6 bases short, with 18 bases between. The CDR3 DNA is TGCAGCGTTGATTTGTGGGGGGCGCGGGTCAATGAGCAGTTCTTC. Translating gives CSVDLWGARVNEQFF.

The table lists this clonotype with a few counts. The chain recombines TRBV25-1 with TRBJ1-4; D gene uncertain. Germline CDR1 MGHDK, CDR2 SYGVNS. This CDR3 is 13 amino acids long. V was trimmed by 1 base and J by 8 bases, leaving 8 bases between them. The CDR3 bases are TGTGCCAGCAGTGAATTTGGACGGGAAAAACTGTTTTTT. Encoded protein: CASSEFGREKLFF. Full variable domain (rest looked up from reference TRBV25-1 and TRBJ1-4): EADIYQTPRYLVIGTGKKITLECSQTMGHDKMYWYQQDPGMELHLIHYSYGVNSTEKGDLSSESTVSRIRTEHFPLTLESARPSHTSQYLCASSEFGREKLFFGSGTQLSVL.

This clonotype was seen repeatedly, ten times or more. The CDR3 reads CSARVPSGGANTGELFF. CDR3 in DNA: TGCAGTGCTAGAGTGCCGAGCGGGGGGGCCAACACCGGGGAGCTGTTTTTT. V gene TRBV20-1 combines with J gene TRBJ2-2; the match to TRBD2 covers 10 bases. The CDR3 consists of 17 residues. The V segment lost 1 base and the J segment 2 bases; nucleotides outside the gene matches: 7. CDR1 and CDR2 from the germline V gene are DFQATT and SNEGSKA (reference sequence).

This chain uses TRBV5-1 with TRBJ2-5, with TRBD1 as a possible D gene (6 bases). Germline V gene lookup returns CDR1 SGHRS and CDR2 YFSETQ. The ends were cut back, 9 bases at V and 0 bases at J, with 12 bases in the middle. This CDR3 has 13 residues. The CDR3 protein is CATKGDNQETQYF. CDR3 bases: TGCGCCACTAAGGGGGACAACCAAGAGACCCAGTACTTC.

This clonotype was seen ten or more times. The chain has TRBV12-3 or TRBV12-4 and TRBJ2-1; 12 bases are a match to TRBD2. There are 14 residues in the CDR3. V lost 6 bases, J lost 8 bases, and 5 bases stayed unmatched. The CDR3 sequence: CASSPSGGADEQFF. CDR3 nucleotide sequence: TGTGCCAGCAGCCCTAGCGGGGGGGCGGATGAGCAGTTCTTC.

In this sample, this clonotype turned up a few times. The rearrangement uses TRBV6-5 and TRBJ2-7; D remains ambiguous. Between the trimmed V and J ends, which lost 0 bases and 3 bases, there was a span of 6 bases. Germline V gene data show CDR1 as MNHEY and CDR2 as SVGAGI. The CDR3 covers 13 residues. The CDR3 region is CASSYSGIYEQYV. In DNA, the CDR3 is TGTGCCAGCAGTTACTCGGGCATCTACGAGCAGTACGTC.

This clonotype was picked up a small number of times. The rearrangement joins TRBV6-5 to TRBJ2-4; D is perhaps TRBD2 (6 bases). V gave up 2 bases and J gave up 8 bases, with 22 bases separating them. The CDR3 runs 17 residues. CDR1 and CDR2 from the germline V gene are MNHEY and SVGAGI. The CDR3 bases are TGTGCCAGCAGTTACCGGACTACCCCTGGAGCGATGTACATTCAGTACTTC. Translated: CASSYRTTPGAMYIQYF.

The chain couples TRBV5-1 to TRBJ2-7, with TRBD2 matching over 7 bases. The CDR3 spans 15 residues. Trimming cost V 0 bases and J 2 bases; bases outside gene matches: 5. The germline V gene encodes CDR1 SGHRS and CDR2 YFSETQ. CDR3: CASSLGGEGTYEQYF. In DNA, the CDR3 is TGCGCCAGCAGCTTGGGCGGGGAGGGGACCTACGAGCAGTACTTC.

This clonotype was picked up a small number of times. This sequence may be a read error, since a much larger clone differs from it by one base. The gene calls are TRBV11-3 and TRBJ2-1, with TRBD1 matching over 9 bases. The junction had 26 bases not matched to a gene; V was cut back by 5 bases and J by 9 bases. The CDR3 is made up of 20 amino acids. The germline V gene encodes CDR1 SGHNT and CDR2 YENEEA. The CDR3 loop reads CASSTNVLSTGGESVSEQFF. The CDR3 DNA follows: TGTGCCAGCAGCACTAATGTTCTCAGCACAGGGGGCGAATCGGTAAGTGAGCAGTTCTTC.

This clonotype was counted between two and nine times. A much bigger clone sits one base away, suggesting this may be a read error. CDR3 DNA sequence: TGTGCCAGCTCTCGACTCAGACAAGAGCAAGAGGCCCAGTACTTC. The encoded protein is CASSRLRQEQEAQYF. The chain couples TRBV18 to TRBJ2-3; D unclear. The assigned J gene may be wrong: the sequence end matches TRBJ2-5 better. The germline CDR1 and CDR2 sequences are KGHSH and LQKENI. CDR3 length: 15 amino acids.

The sample holds many counts of this clonotype. The CDR3 sequence is CASSHDLLGNTIYF. The CDR3 DNA reads as TGTGCCAGCAGTCATGACCTTCTTGGAAACACCATATATTTT. The chain carries TRBV12-3 or TRBV12-4 and TRBJ1-3, with D hard to call. Trimming took off 5 bases at V and 3 bases at J, with 11 bases between the two ends. This CDR3 has 14 amino acids.

This clonotype showed up many times. V and J are TRBV29-1 and TRBJ1-4; TRBD1 is a possible D gene (6 bases). Germline V gene lookup returns CDR1 SQVTM and CDR2 ANQGSEA. V was cut by 8 bases and J by 6 bases, with 19 bases left in between. This CDR3 is built from 14 residues. The CDR3 protein is CSTDLRGADEKLFF. DNA for the CDR3: TGCAGCACGGACCTCCGGGGGGCGGATGAAAAACTGTTTTTT.